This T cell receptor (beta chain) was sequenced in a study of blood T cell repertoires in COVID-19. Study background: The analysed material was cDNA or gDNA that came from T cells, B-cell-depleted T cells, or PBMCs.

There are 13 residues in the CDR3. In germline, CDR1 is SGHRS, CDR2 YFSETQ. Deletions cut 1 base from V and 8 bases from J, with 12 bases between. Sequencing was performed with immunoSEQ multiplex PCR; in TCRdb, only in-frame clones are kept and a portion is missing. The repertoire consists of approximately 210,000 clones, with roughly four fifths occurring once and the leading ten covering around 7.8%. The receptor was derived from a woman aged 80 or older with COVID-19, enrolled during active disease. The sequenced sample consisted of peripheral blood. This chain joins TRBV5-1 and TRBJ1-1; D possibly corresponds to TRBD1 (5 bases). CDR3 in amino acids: CASSLQGMSEAFF. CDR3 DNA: TGCGCCAGCAGCTTGCAGGGTATGTCAGAAGCTTTCTTT.